The 9 T cell receptor beta chains below come from one sample, sequenced in a study of blood T cells in healthy people across ages. A second PCR, run for roughly 7 to 11 cycles, used a sample-barcoded 5' primer plus a J-beta primer mix. Via MiXCR, TCRdb re-called the 5' RACE reads, giving one row per CDR3 protein. The sample includes 850,000 to 1,300,000 distinct CDR3 sequences, around 45% of them seen just once. The material sequenced was blood. The receptor source for this set is a woman aged 60-70 years in good health.

The sample holds a few counts of this clonotype. V and J are TRBV29-1 and TRBJ2-3; D ambiguous. Germline lookup yields CDR1 SQVTM and CDR2 ANQGSEA. Trimming shortened V by 4 bases and J by 2 bases, and 19 bases separated the two germline ends. The CDR3 is made up of 16 amino acids. CDR3 DNA: TGCAGCGTTGTAACGCTTAGGGATCGCGTCACAGATACGCAGTATTTT. Protein sequence: CSVVTLRDRVTDTQYF.

This clonotype occurred a few times. The V gene is TRBV5-1, the J gene TRBJ2-3; no firm D call. The CDR3 contains 15 residues. The V and J ends lost 0 bases and 4 bases respectively, with 12 bases between them. Looked up from germline, CDR1 is SGHRS and CDR2 is YFSETQ. The CDR3 is CASSLAEGLADTQYF. Here the CDR3 DNA reads TGCGCCAGCAGCTTGGCCGAAGGGCTGGCAGATACGCAGTATTTT.

This CDR3 reads CASSPKLGLEAQYF. The CDR3 coding sequence is TGCGCCAGCAGTCCCAAGCTGGGGCTGGAGGCCCAGTACTTC. The rearrangement uses TRBV5-1 and TRBJ2-5; D could derive from TRBD1 or TRBD2 (5 bases each). Trimming took 5 bases from V and 9 from J, leaving 20 bases between them. Germline V gives CDR1 SGHRS, CDR2 YFSETQ. CDR3 size: 14 residues.

The rearrangement links TRBV7-9 to TRBJ1-1; 9 nucleotides line up with TRBD1. The CDR3 has 14 residues. Unmatched junction bases numbered 2, after V lost 0 bases and J lost 6 bases. Germline V gives CDR1 SEHNR, CDR2 FQNEAQ (reference sequence). CDR3 DNA sequence: TGTGCCAGCAGCTTAGCGGGGGACAGGGCTGAAGCTTTCTTT. Amino acids: CASSLAGDRAEAFF.

There are a few counts of this clonotype. The V and J genes are TRBV6-6 and TRBJ1-2; unclear D gene. The CDR3 totals 13 residues. CDR1 and CDR2 (germline): MNHNY, SVGAGI (reference sequence). V was cut by 2 bases and J by 2 bases, with 6 bases left in between. The CDR3 here is CASSYSLNYGYTF. Here the CDR3 DNA reads TGTGCCAGCAGTTACAGCCTGAACTATGGCTACACCTTC.

The chain links TRBV9 to TRBJ2-7; 7 bases map to TRBD1. Germline V gene sequence: CDR1 SGDLS, CDR2 YYNGEE. The CDR3 totals 14 residues. V gave up 3 bases and J gave up 7 bases; unmatched junction bases: 10. The CDR3 DNA follows: TGTGCCAGCAGCGGGGGAGACAGGGTGGAAGAGCAGTACTTC. It specifies CASSGGDRVEEQYF.

V usage is TRBV28 and J usage is TRBJ2-5; weak D call: TRBD1 (6 bases). This CDR3 region has 14 residues. The germline V gene has CDR1 MDHEN and CDR2 SYDVKM. V was cut by 6 bases and J by 4 bases, with 15 bases left in between. CDR3 residues: CASRLGQLRETQYF. For the CDR3, the DNA is TGTGCCAGCAGACTTGGACAGCTCCGAGAGACCCAGTACTTC. Based on the CDR3 plus reference TRBV28 and TRBJ2-5, the full variable domain is DVKVTQSSRYLVKRTGEKVFLECVQDMDHENMFWYRQDPGLGLRLIYFSYDVKMKEKGDIPEGYSVSREKKERFSLILESASTNQTSMYLCASRLGQLRETQYFGPGTRLLVL.

The J gene is TRBJ1-2, the V gene TRBV6-2 or TRBV6-3; D not certain. The ends were cut back, 3 bases at V and 4 bases at J, with 9 bases in the middle. Germline CDR1 MNHEY, CDR2 SVGEGT. The CDR3 spans 13 residues. The CDR3 nucleotides read TGTGCCAGCAGTTATAATGCGGGCTATGGCTACACCTTC. Its protein is CASSYNAGYGYTF.

This clonotype was recorded at least ten times. J is TRBJ2-6 and V is TRBV7-9; possibly TRBD1 for D (6 bases). Germline loops: CDR1 SEHNR, CDR2 FQNEAQ (reference sequence). The CDR3 extends over 15 amino acids. The V end was cut by 8 bases, the J end by 0 bases, with 11 bases between. The CDR3 sequence: CASSPQGSGANVLTF. The CDR3 DNA follows: TGTGCCAGCTCACCACAGGGCTCTGGGGCCAACGTCCTGACTTTC.